This T cell receptor beta chain was identified during a study of blood T cell repertoires in COVID-19 (dated by TCRdb to the early 2020s). Concerning the study at large: Samples covering the acute and convalescent phases of COVID-19 were provided by collaborators in the United States, Italy and Spain. A freely available public database, intended as a resource for researchers studying the immune response to SARS-CoV-2, is where the repertoires were released. The material from the prospective study consisted of cDNA or gDNA derived from T cells, B-cell-depleted T cells, or PBMCs. Samples came from the ongoing ImmuneRACE study (first 160 participants) plus 1,254 subjects from 6 global collaborators. Where available, HLA class I and class II types were obtained from metadata supplied by the sample provider rather than from assay-based typing. Deeply sampled blood TCRbeta repertoires from subjects exposed to, actively infected with, or recovered from COVID-19 were included in the dataset. Nearly every sample came with metadata listing a de-identified subject ID, COVID-19 status, age in years and sex. What the work shows at the level of the full study, not this receptor alone: How much clinical and demographic metadata was included differed by source and by participant, and the metadata was provided uncurated.

Collaborating institutions collected whole blood in K2EDTA tubes following their own protocols. For TCRbeta analysis, collaborators shipped samples in one of three forms: frozen whole blood, isolated PBMCs, or DNA extracted from either of those sample types. The sample holds a few counts of this clone. The specificity of this receptor is unknown. Base qualities were left out, and no much larger clone turns up one base away. TCRbeta CDR3 regions were amplified from genomic DNA using the immunoSEQ Assay, a bias-controlled multiplex PCR. The study's own analysis went as follows. Within the assay, amplification of reference gene primers was used to estimate how many nucleated cells each sample contained. To quantify the absolute abundance of each unique TCRbeta CDR3 rearrangement, sequence reads were collapsed and filtered. Productive Simpson clonality was computed per sample as the square root of Simpson's diversity index over productive rearrangements. TCRdb carries this immuneACCESS record with in-frame sequences only. Its versions omit some clonotypes, under half of them owing to an unresolved V gene in the studies checked, with the rest unexplained. That table is the source of V, J and clone size, and D and trimming were worked out from the DNA. This sample is represented by more than 9,000 clones; 65% to 90% of them were singletons. Approximately 3.8% of the sample is taken by the ten largest.

V is pared back by 4 bases and J by 7 bases, with 11 bases lying between the germline termini. The CDR3, cysteine through phenylalanine, is 12 amino acids long. Only CDR3 DNA is held: 36 bases, read in frame from base 1. CDR1 and CDR2 (SGHRS, YFSETQ) derive from the germline V gene. This sequence originates from a woman between 55 and 75 years old with acute or convalescent COVID-19. Sequenced: peripheral blood. Rearrangement joined TRBV5-1 to TRBJ1-2, with the D gene not clear enough to name. The DNA is TGCGCCAGCAGCCCTACGTTTGGTGGCTACACCTTC. Translated, this is CASSPTFGGYTF.